What follows are 2 T cell receptor beta chains derived from one specimen sequenced in a study of cytomegalovirus exposure and HLA in healthy donors (dated 2017 in TCRdb). Receptors were amplified or captured by the immunoSEQ multiplex PCR assay. For the multiplex PCR, a mixture combining 60 forward primers for TCR Vbeta segments and 13 reverse primers for TCR Jbeta segments was used. TCRdb retrieved this table from immuneACCESS and kept in-frame rearrangements only. Not all clones are present; in checked studies, unresolved V genes account for under half, and no reason is known for the remainder. This sample gives 100,000 to 150,000 clones in total; roughly 14% of them show up just once. The ten top clones hold 1.9% of the sample. The sample was PBMCs. These receptors all come from a woman younger than 30 in good health and CMV-seronegative.

The chain uses TRBV7-9 and TRBJ2-7; D remains unclear. The length of the CDR3 is 14 residues. Germline CDR1 and CDR2: SEHNR and FQNEAQ (reference sequence). Trimming stripped 1 base from V and 6 bases from J, with 13 bases between. DNA of the CDR3: TGTGCCAGCAGCTTAGGAGGCCGCAACCCCGAGCAGTACTTC. Amino acids: CASSLGGRNPEQYF.

This sequence joins TRBV9 and TRBJ1-1; D is perhaps TRBD1 (5 bases). This CDR3 is built from 14 residues. Deletions cut 1 base from V and 8 bases from J, with 15 bases between. Germline assignment: CDR1 SGDLS and CDR2 YYNGEE. The CDR3 coding sequence is TGTGCCAGCAGCGTAAGCCAGACAGTATCCGAAGCTTTCTTT. It is translated as CASSVSQTVSEAFF. Variable domain in full (rest from reference TRBV9 and TRBJ1-1): DSGVTQTPKHLITATGQRVTLRCSPRSGDLSVYWYQQSLDQGLQFLIQYYNGEERAKGNILERFSAQQFPDLHSELNLSSLELGDSALYFCASSVSQTVSEAFFGQGTRLTVV.